The 15 T cell receptor beta chains below were found in one sample sequenced in a study of blood T cells in healthy people across ages (dated by TCRdb to between 2015 and 2017). Receptors were amplified or captured by 5' RACE. Sequencing used an Illumina HiSeq 2500. The second PCR ran for roughly 7 to 11 cycles and used a J-beta primer mix along with a sample-barcoded 5' primer. TCRdb's own reprocessing of the public reads used fastp at Q25 and MiXCR and kept productive beta chains. Rows are unified per CDR3 protein, each entry keeping the most common DNA and genes. The table for this sample lists about 580,000 distinct CDR3 sequences; less than 60% of them were counted only once. The ten top clones hold just under 25% of the sample. The sequenced sample was blood. The source of these receptors is a man at least 80 years old in good health.

This clonotype was seen more than once but under ten times. Sequence at one end of the junction differs from germline and may be a read error. The chain joins TRBV5-1 to TRBJ1-2, with 7 positions matching TRBD1. CDR3 length equals 14 residues. Germline V gene data show CDR1 as SGHRS and CDR2 as YFSETQ. This CDR3 reads CASSPGQTNYSYTF. The DNA of the CDR3 is TGCGCCAGCAGCCCGGGACAGACGAACTATAGCTACACCTTC. Combining the CDR3 with reference TRBV5-1 and TRBJ1-2 gives the whole variable domain KAGVTQTPRYLIKTRGQQVTLSCSPISGHRSVSWYQQTPGQGLQFLFEYFSETQRNKGNFPGRFSGRQFSNSRSEMNVSTLELGDSALYLCASSPGQTNYSYTFGSGTRLTVV.

V gene TRBV4-1 combines with J gene TRBJ2-7; D unresolved. The CDR3 has 15 residues. Trimming removed 11 bases at V and 2 bases at J, with 22 bases between. CDR1 and CDR2 from the germline V gene are MGHRA and YSYEKL. The CDR3 DNA reads TGCGCCGCATCCCCATTCCCGACACGACCCTACGAGCAGTACTTC. Residues: CAASPFPTRPYEQYF.

This chain connects TRBV20-1 to TRBJ2-1; maybe TRBD2 (6 bases). Germline CDR1 DFQATT, CDR2 SNEGSKA (reference sequence). This CDR3 is 16 amino acids long. The ends were cut back, 5 bases at V and 1 base at J, with 18 bases in the middle. In DNA, the CDR3 is TGCAGTGCTCCCGATGGTGGGGAGGCGTCCTACAATGAGCAGTTCTTC. This codes for CSAPDGGEASYNEQFF.

This clonotype was detected ten times or more. This may come from a read error, since a much larger clone is one base off. The chain has TRBV6-5 and TRBJ2-7; 10 nucleotides align to TRBD2. The V segment lost 5 bases and the J segment 6 bases; nucleotides outside the gene matches: 7. The V gene's germline CDR1 is MNHEY and CDR2 SVGAGI. The CDR3 extends over 14 amino acids. CDR3: CASSDVAGGTEQYF. In DNA, the CDR3 is TGTGCCAGCAGTGACGTAGCGGGAGGAACCGAGCAGTACTTC.

A few counts support this clonotype. The chain is built from TRBV20-1 and TRBJ2-5; 9 bases map to TRBD1. Gene TRBJ2-7 matches the end of the DNA better, so the J call may be wrong. CDR3 size: 12 residues. CDR1 is DFQATT, CDR2 SNEGSKA, per germline (reference sequence). The CDR3 coding sequence is TGCAGTGCTGGGACAGGGCCCTACGAGCAGTACTTC. Amino acid sequence: CSAGTGPYEQYF.

The V call is TRBV12-3 or TRBV12-4, the J call TRBJ1-6, with 7 bases fitting TRBD1. Trimming cost V 5 bases and J 6 bases; bases outside gene matches: 4. The CDR3 length is 14 residues. The CDR3 spells CASSQDRSNSPLHF. The CDR3 nucleotides are TGTGCCAGCAGTCAGGACAGGAGTAATTCACCCCTCCACTTT.

This clonotype was recorded once. A read error may account for a junction end that differs from germline. The genes are TRBV7-6 and TRBJ2-7, with a tentative D call TRBD1 (6 bases). This CDR3 is built from 15 residues. Looked up from germline, CDR1 is SGHVS and CDR2 is FNYEAQ. The DNA for the CDR3 is TGTACCAGCAGCTTAGCGATGATAGAAGGGGGCGAGCAGTACTTC. It specifies CTSSLAMIEGGEQYF.

The chain is built from TRBV29-1 and TRBJ1-1; the D gene is possibly TRBD1 (6 bases). Germline loops: CDR1 SQVTM, CDR2 ANQGSEA. This CDR3 region has 13 residues. Trimming removed 3 bases from V and 9 bases from J, with 17 bases in between. CDR3 loop: CSVDPLGGAQAFF. CDR3 coding DNA: TGCAGCGTTGACCCTCTGGGGGGCGCGCAAGCTTTCTTT.

This clonotype occurred many times. The V gene is TRBV6-5, the J gene TRBJ2-3; a possible D gene is TRBD2 (6 bases). Germline V gene sequence: CDR1 MNHEY, CDR2 SVGAGI. The CDR3 spans 14 residues. V was shortened by 7 bases and J by 0 bases, with 11 bases between the two germline ends. The CDR3 coding sequence is TGTGCCAGCAAAAAGGAGGGTAGCACAGATACGCAGTATTTT. Protein: CASKKEGSTDTQYF.

The chain uses TRBV12-3 or TRBV12-4 and TRBJ1-1; 7 bases are shared with TRBD1. V dropped 6 bases and J dropped 0; count of bases not matched to a gene: 4. The CDR3 spans 14 residues. CDR3: CASRRTGLNTEAFF. For the CDR3, the DNA is TGTGCCAGCAGACGGACAGGCCTGAACACTGAAGCTTTCTTT.

J is TRBJ2-5 and V is TRBV29-1; TRBD1 might be the D (5 bases). The J call could be wrong; TRBJ2-7 is a better fit for the DNA end. CDR3 length: 12 amino acids. Germline lookup yields CDR1 SQVTM and CDR2 ANQGSEA. The CDR3 DNA is TGCAGCGCCGATCCCGACAGACCCGAGCAGTACTTC. Translated: CSADPDRPEQYF.

The chain employs TRBV4-3 and TRBJ2-7, with D possibly matching TRBD2 (6 bases). The germline V gene encodes CDR1 LGHNA and CDR2 YSLEER. This CDR3 has 17 residues. V was clipped by 0 bases and J by 3 bases, with 18 bases between them. The CDR3 DNA is TGCGCCAGCAGCCAAGATCGCGTGGGACTGACGGTCTACGAGCAGTACTTC. Residues: CASSQDRVGLTVYEQYF.

This clonotype appeared a few times. The chain employs TRBV7-2 and TRBJ1-5; 10 positions match TRBD1. The CDR3 is made up of 16 amino acids. CDR1 and CDR2 (germline): SGHTA, FQGNSA. J gave up 9 bases and V 1 base, and 9 bases lay outside the gene matches. The CDR3 DNA is TGTGCCAGCAGCTTAGGGATGACAGGGGGCCTCTCGCCCCAGCATTTT. Translating it yields CASSLGMTGGLSPQHF.

The chain joins TRBV3-1 to TRBJ2-1, with D unclear. Trimming left V 4 bases short and J 8 bases short, with 21 bases between. CDR3 size: 16 residues. The germline V gene encodes CDR1 LGHDT and CDR2 YNNKEL (reference sequence). The CDR3 coding sequence is TGTGCCAGCAGCCCGGGCTGGGCCAGAGATCGGGATGAGCAGTTCTTC. As protein: CASSPGWARDRDEQFF.

The V and J genes are TRBV30 and TRBJ2-7; D is undetermined. Gene TRBJ2-5 matches the end of the DNA better, so the J call may be wrong. Germline CDR1 reads GTSNPN; CDR2 reads SVGIG (reference sequence). CDR3 length equals 11 residues. The CDR3 nucleotides read TGTGCCTGGAGTATAGTACGGACCCAGTACTTC. Encoded protein: CAWSIVRTQYF.